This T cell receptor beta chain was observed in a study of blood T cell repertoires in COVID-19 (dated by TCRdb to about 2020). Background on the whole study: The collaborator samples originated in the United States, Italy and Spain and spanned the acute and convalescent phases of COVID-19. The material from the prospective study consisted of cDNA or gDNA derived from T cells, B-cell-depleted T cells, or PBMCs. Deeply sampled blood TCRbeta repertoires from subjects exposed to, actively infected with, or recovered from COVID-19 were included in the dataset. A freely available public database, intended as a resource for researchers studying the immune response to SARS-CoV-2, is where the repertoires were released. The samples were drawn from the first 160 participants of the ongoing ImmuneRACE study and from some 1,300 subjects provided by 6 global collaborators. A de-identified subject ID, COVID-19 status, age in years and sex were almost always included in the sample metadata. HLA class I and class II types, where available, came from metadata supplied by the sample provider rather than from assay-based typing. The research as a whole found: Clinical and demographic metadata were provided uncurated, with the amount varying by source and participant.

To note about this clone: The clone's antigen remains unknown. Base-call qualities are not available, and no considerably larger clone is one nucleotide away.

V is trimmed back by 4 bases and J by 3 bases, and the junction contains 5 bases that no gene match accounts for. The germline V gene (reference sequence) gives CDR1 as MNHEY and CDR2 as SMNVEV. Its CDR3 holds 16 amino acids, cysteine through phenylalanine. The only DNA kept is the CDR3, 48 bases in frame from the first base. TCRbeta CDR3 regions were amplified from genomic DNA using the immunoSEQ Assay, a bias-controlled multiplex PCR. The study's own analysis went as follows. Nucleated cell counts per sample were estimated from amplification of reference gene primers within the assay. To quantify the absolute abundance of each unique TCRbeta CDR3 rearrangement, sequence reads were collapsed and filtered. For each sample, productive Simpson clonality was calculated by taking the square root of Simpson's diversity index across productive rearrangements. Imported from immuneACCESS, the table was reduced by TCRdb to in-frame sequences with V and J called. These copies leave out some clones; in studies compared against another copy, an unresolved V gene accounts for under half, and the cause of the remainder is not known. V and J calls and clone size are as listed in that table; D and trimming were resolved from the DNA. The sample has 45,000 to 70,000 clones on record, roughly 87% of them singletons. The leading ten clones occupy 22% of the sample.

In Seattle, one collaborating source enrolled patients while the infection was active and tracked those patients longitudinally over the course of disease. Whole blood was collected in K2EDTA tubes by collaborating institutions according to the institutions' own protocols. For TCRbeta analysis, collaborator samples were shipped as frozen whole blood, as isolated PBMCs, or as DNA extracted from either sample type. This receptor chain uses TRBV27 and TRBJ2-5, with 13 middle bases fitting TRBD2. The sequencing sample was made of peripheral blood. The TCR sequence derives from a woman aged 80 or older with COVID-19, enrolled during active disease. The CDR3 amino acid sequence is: CASSSPGLAGEETQYF. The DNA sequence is TGTGCCAGCAGTTCCCCCGGACTAGCGGGGGAAGAGACCCAGTACTTC.